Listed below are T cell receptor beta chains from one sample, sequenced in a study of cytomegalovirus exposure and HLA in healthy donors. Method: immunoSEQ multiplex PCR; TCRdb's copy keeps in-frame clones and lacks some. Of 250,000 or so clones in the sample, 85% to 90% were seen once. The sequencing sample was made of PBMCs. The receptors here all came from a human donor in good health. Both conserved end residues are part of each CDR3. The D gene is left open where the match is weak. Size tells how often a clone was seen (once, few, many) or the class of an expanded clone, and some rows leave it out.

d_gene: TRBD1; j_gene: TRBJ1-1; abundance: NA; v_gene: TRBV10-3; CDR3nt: TGTGCCATCAGTGAATCCCTCGGGGCAGGGGGGAACACTGAAGCTTTCTTT; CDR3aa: CAISESLGAGGNTEAFF
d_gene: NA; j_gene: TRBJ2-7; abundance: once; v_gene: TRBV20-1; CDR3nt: TGCAGTGCTTTGAGGGACTACGAGCAGTACTTC; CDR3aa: CSALRDYEQYF
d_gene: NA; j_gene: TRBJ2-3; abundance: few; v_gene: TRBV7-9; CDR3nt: TGTGCCAGCAGCTTAACGGCAGGTACGCAGTATTTT; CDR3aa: CASSLTAGTQYF
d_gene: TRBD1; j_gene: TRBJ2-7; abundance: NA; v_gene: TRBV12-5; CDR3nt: TGTGCTAGTGGTTTGGTACTAGGACAGGGGGCGTACGAGCAGTACTTC; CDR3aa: CASGLVLGQGAYEQYF
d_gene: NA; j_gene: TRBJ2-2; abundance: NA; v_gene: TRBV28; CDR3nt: TGTGCCAGCAGTTTAGGGCGTACTAGGGCCGGGGAGCTGTTTTTT; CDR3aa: CASSLGRTRAGELFF
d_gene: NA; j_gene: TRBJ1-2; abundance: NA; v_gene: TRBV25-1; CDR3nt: TGTGCCAGCAGTGAGGTGGGGGGAGGGGATGGCTACACCTTC; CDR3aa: CASSEVGGGDGYTF
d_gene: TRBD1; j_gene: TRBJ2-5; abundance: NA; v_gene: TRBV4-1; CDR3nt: TGCGCCAGCAGCCAAGCTTGGACAGGGGAAGAGACCCAGTACTTC; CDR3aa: CASSQAWTGEETQYF
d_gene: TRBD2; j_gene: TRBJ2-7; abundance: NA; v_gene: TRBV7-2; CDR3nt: TGTGCCAGCAGCCCGGGACTAGCCTTATCCTACGAGCAGTACTTC; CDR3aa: CASSPGLALSYEQYF
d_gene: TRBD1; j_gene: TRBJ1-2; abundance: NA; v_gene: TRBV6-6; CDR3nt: TGTGCCAGCAGTCCCTTAGGACAGGCCGAATCCTATGGCTACACCTTC; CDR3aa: CASSPLGQAESYGYTF
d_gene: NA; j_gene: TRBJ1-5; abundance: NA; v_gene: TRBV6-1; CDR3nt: TGTGCCAGCTCTCCGGGACACTTTACACAGCCCCAGCATTTT; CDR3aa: CASSPGHFTQPQHF
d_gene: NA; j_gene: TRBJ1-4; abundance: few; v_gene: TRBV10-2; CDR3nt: TGCGCCAGCAGTGAGTCGACCTCGAGTGGGGGCCCTAATGAAAAACTGTTTTTT; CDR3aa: CASSESTSSGGPNEKLFF
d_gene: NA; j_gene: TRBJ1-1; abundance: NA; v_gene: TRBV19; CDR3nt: TGTGCCAGTAGTACCGAGGTGTACGACACTGAAGCTTTCTTT; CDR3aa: CASSTEVYDTEAFF
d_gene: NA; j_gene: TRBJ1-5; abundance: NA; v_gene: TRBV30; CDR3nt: TGTGCCTGGAGTTCAACGGGGGAGTCGGGGCAGCCCCAGCATTTT; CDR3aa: CAWSSTGESGQPQHF
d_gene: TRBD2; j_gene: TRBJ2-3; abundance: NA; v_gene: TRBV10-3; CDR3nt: TGTGCCATCAGTAAGACTAGCGGAAGCACAGATACGCAGTATTTT; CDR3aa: CAISKTSGSTDTQYF
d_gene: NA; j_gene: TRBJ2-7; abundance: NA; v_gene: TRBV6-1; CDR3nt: TGTGCCAGCAGGCAGGGGGGCAACTACGAGCAGTACTTC; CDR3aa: CASRQGGNYEQYF
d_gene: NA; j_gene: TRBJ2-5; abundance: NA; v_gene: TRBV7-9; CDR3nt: TGTGCCAGCAGGGGGGGGGCGAGCGCAGAGACCCAGTACTTC; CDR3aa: CASRGGASAETQYF
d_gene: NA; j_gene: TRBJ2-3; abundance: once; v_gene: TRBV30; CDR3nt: TGTGCCCCCCTCAGGGGCCGCCGGGACACAGATACGCAGTATTTT; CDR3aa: CAPLRGRRDTDTQYF
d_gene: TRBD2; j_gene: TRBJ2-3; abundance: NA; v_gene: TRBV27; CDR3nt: TGTGCCAGCAGCCTACTAGCGGCCTATAGCACAGATACGCAGTATTTT; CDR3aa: CASSLLAAYSTDTQYF
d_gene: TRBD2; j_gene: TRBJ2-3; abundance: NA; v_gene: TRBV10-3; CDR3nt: TGTGCCACACTGGGACTAGCGGGCACAGATACGCAGTATTTT; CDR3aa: CATLGLAGTDTQYF
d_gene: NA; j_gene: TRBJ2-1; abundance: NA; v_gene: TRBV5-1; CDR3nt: TGCGCCAGCAGCTTGGTCGGAGTTCCTTACAATGAGCAGTTCTTC; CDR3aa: CASSLVGVPYNEQFF
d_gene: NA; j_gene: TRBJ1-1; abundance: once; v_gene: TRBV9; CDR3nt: TGTGCCAGCAGCGCGGACAGAGACTATTGGAACACTGAAGCTTTCTTT; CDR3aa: CASSADRDYWNTEAFF
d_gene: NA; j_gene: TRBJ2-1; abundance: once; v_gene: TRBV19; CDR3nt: TGTGCCAGTAGTATACGGGACTCCTTAATTGAGGAGCAGTTCTTC; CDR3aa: CASSIRDSLIEEQFF
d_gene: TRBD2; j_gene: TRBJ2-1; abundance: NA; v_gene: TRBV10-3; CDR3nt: TGTGCCATCACATCGGGACTAGCGGGAGTGAGCTCCTACAATGAGCAGTTCTTC; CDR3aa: CAITSGLAGVSSYNEQFF
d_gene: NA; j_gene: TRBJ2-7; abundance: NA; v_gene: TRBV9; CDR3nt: TGTGCCAGCAGTTCAGCGGAGTCAAAGTCCTACGAGCAGTACTTC; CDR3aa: CASSSAESKSYEQYF
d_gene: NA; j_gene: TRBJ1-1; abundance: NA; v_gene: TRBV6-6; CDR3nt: TGTGCCAGCAGGGGAGGAGGGAACACTGAAGCTTTCTTT; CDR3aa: CASRGGGNTEAFF
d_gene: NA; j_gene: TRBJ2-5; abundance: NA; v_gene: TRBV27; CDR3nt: TGTGCCAGCGTATTGGGAGGTTATTCGACCCAGTACTTC; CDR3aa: CASVLGGYSTQYF
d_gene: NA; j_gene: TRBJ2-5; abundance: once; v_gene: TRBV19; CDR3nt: TGTGCCAGTAGTATGCCCCCCGCTGGCGGGACCCAGTACTTC; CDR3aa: CASSMPPAGGTQYF
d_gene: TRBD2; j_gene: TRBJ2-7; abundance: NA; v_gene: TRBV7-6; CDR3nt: TGTGCCAGCTCACTATTGGGGTGGGGAGGGGGCATAGCGGGGGTCTCCTACGAGCAGTACTTC; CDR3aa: CASSLLGWGGGIAGVSYEQYF
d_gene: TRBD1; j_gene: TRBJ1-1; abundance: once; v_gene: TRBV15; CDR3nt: TGTGCCACCAGCAGAGGACAGGGGAGAATCTCGGAAGCTTTCTTT; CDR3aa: CATSRGQGRISEAFF
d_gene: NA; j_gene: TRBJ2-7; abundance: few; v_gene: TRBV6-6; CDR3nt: TGTGCCAGCAGGGAACCGGGACACACCTACGAGCAGTACTTC; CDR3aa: CASREPGHTYEQYF
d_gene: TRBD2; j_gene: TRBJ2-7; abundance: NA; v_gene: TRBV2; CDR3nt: TGTGCCAGCAGTATCGGACTAGCGGGTGGGACCTACGAGCAGTACTTC; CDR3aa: CASSIGLAGGTYEQYF
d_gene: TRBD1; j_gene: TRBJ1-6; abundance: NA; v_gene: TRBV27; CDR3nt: TGTGCCAGCAGTTTATTGCGACAGGGTAATTCACCCCTCCACTTT; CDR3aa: CASSLLRQGNSPLHF
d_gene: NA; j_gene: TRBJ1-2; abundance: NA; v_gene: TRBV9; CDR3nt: TGTGCCAGCAGCCTCCAGGGCTTGCGTAACTATGGCTACACCTTC; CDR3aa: CASSLQGLRNYGYTF
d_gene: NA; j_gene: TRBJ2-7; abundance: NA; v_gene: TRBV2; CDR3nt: TGTGCCAGCAGTGAACTCGGGCAGGGCCCCTACGAGCAGTACTTC; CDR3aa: CASSELGQGPYEQYF
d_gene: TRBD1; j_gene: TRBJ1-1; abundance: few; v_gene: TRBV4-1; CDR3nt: TGCGCCAGCAGCCTACCGGACAGGGGAGCTTTCTTT; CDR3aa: CASSLPDRGAFF
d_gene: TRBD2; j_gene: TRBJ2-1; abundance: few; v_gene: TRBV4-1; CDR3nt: TGCGCCAGCAGCCAAAGAGGACTAGCGGGAGTAAATGAGCAGTTCTTC; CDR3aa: CASSQRGLAGVNEQFF
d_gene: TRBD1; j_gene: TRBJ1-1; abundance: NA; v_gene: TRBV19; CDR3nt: TGTGCCAGTAGTCAAGACAGGGGGAGGACTGAAGCTTTCTTT; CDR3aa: CASSQDRGRTEAFF
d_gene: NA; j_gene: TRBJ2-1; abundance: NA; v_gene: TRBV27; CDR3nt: TGTGCCAGCAGTTCGATAGTAGACACTGAGCAGTTCTTC; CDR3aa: CASSSIVDTEQFF
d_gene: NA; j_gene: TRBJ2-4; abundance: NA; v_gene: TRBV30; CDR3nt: TGTGCCTGGAGTGTACTAGGGGGGGCGCGGGCCAAAAACATTCAGTACTTC; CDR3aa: CAWSVLGGARAKNIQYF
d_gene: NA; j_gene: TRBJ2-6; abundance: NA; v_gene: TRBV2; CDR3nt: TGTGCCAGCCGTGGCCAGGCAGGGGCCAACGTCCTGACTTTC; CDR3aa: CASRGQAGANVLTF
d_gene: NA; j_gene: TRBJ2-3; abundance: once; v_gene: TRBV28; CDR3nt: TGTGCCAGCAGCCCTGGGGGCCCTAGCACAGATACGCAGTATTTT; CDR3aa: CASSPGGPSTDTQYF
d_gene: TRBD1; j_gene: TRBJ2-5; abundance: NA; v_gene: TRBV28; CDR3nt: TGTGCCAGCAGTTTCGCTCCCGACAGGGACCAAGAGACCCAGTACTTC; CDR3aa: CASSFAPDRDQETQYF
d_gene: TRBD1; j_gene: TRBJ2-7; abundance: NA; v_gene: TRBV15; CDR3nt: TGTGCCACCAGCAGAGCCGACAGGGATGACGAGCAGTACTTC; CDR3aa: CATSRADRDDEQYF
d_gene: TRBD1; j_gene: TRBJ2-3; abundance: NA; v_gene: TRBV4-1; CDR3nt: TGCGCCAGCAGCCAAGATATGGACAGGGCTCCAGATACGCAGTATTTT; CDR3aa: CASSQDMDRAPDTQYF
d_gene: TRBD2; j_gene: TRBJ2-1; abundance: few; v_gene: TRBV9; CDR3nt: TGTGCCAGCAGCGTACTGGTGTCTAGCGGGAACCCTTACAATGAGCAGTTCTTC; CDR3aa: CASSVLVSSGNPYNEQFF
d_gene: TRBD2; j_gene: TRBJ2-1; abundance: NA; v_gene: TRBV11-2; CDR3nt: TGTGCCAGCAGCTTAGGGACTAGCGGGAGGCCATCCTACAATGAGCAGTTCTTC; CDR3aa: CASSLGTSGRPSYNEQFF
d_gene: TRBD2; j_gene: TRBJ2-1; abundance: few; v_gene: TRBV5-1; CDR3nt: TGCGCCAGCAGCCCTACTAGCGACCTCTCCCCCTCCTACAATGAGCAGTTCTTC; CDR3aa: CASSPTSDLSPSYNEQFF
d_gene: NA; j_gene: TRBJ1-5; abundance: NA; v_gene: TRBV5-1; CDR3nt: TGCGCCAGCAGCGAGCAAGGGGTAGGGGGCAATCAGCCCCAGCATTTT; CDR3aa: CASSEQGVGGNQPQHF
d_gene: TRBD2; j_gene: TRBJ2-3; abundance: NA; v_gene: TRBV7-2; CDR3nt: TGTGCCAGCAGCTTATTCCTAGCGGGAGGAGGGGATACGCAGTATTTT; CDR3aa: CASSLFLAGGGDTQYF
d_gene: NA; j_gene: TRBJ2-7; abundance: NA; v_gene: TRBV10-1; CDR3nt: TGCGCCAGCAGTGACCAGTTCCACGAGCAGTACTTC; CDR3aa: CASSDQFHEQYF
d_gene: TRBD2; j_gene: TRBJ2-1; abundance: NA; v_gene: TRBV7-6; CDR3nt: TGTGCCAGCAGCTTAGGTATAGCGGGACTTGGAGGGTACAATGAGCAGTTCTTC; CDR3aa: CASSLGIAGLGGYNEQFF
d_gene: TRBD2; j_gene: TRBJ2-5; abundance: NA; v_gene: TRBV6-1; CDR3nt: TGTGCCAGCAGAACTAGCGGCCAACAAGAGACCCAGTACTTC; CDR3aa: CASRTSGQQETQYF
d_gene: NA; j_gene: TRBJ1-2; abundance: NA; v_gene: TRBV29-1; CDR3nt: TGCAGCGCTACTTACGGGGGGCTTGGCTATGGCTACACCTTC; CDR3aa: CSATYGGLGYGYTF
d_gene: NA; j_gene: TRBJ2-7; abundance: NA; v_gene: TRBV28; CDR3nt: TGTGCCAGCAGTTTATTGACGGGAGCCTCCTACGAGCAGTACTTC; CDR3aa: CASSLLTGASYEQYF
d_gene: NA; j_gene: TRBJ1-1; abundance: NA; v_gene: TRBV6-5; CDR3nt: TGTGCCAGCAGAGAGCAGGGGGAAGCTTTCTTT; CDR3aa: CASREQGEAFF
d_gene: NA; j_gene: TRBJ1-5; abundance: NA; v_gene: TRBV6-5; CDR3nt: TGTGCCAGCAGTTCCCAAGAGAAGCAGCCCCAGCATTTT; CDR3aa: CASSSQEKQPQHF
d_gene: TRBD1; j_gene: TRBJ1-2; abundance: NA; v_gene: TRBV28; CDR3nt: TGTGCCAGCAGTTTATGGAGGGGACAGGGCAGGTTCGATGGCTACACCTTC; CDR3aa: CASSLWRGQGRFDGYTF